The entry below describes one TCR beta chain. From germline, CDR1 is SGHRS and CDR2 YFSETQ. This CDR3 has 14 amino acids. V was shortened by 0 bases and J by 2 bases, with 5 bases between the two germline ends. Each bulk PBMC sample had roughly 350 ng DNA loaded. Method: immunoSEQ multiplex PCR; TCRdb's copy keeps in-frame clones and lacks some. There are roughly 4,200 clones in the sample; around 80% occur only once, and 14% lies in the top ten. This sample is part of a study of blood T cell dynamics during melanoma immunotherapy. Time point described: pre-treatment baseline. Apart from a couple of fast progressors, RECIST 1.1 response was judged 12 weeks post-infusion.

The sequence was collected from a human donor with melanoma. The sample here was blood, taken from a patient treated with checkpoint blockade. V usage is TRBV5-1 and J usage is TRBJ1-4; D unclear. The CDR3 nucleotides read TGCGCCAGCAGCTTGGATTCCACTAATGAAAAACTGTTTTTT. Residues: CASSLDSTNEKLFF.